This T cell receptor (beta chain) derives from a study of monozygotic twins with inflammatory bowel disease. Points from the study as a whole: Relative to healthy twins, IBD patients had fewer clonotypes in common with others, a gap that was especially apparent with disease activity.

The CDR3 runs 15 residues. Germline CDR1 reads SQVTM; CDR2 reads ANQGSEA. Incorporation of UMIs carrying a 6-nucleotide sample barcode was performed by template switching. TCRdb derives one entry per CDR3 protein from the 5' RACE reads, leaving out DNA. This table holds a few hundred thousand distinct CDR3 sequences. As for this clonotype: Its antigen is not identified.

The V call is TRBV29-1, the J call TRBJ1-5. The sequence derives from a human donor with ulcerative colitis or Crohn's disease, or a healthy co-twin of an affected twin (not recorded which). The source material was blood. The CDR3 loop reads CSVVVKLEGNQPQHF. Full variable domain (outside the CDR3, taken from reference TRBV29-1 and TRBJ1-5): SAVISQKPSRDICQRGTSLTIQCQVDSQVTMMFWYRQQPGQSLTLIATANQGSEATYESGFVIDKFPISRPNLTFSTLTVSNMSPEDSSIYLCSVVVKLEGNQPQHFGDGTRLSIL.